This TCR beta chain is drawn from a study of early T cells in non-severe SARS-CoV-2 infection. Study in general: It was bulk RNA from unsorted whole blood that was sequenced, and the chains were unpaired.

Study-wide results and limits: Reliance on VDJdb matching favored anti-spike CD8 responses; private and CD4 specificities were missed.

The protocol attached unique molecular identifiers to individual cDNA molecules. TCRdb analysed the 5' RACE reads with MiXCR anew, one entry per CDR3 protein. The sample lists 83,000 or so distinct CDR3 sequences, about 9.4% occurring once. This clonotype appeared a few times. The antigen remains undetermined. The TCR originated in an adult who was a healthcare worker with PCR-confirmed SARS-CoV-2 infection or an uninfected control (not recorded which). Source: whole blood, taken at baseline.

Written as DNA, the CDR3 is TGCGCCAGCAGCTTGTCTAGCGCCTCCTGGCATATGGAGACCCAGTACTTC. This encodes CASSLSSASWHMETQYF. This chain links TRBV5-1 with TRBJ2-5; perhaps TRBD2 as D (6 bases). Between the trimmed V and J ends, which lost 1 base and 5 bases, there was a span of 21 bases. Looked up from germline, CDR1 is SGHRS and CDR2 is YFSETQ. The CDR3 spans 17 residues.